This T cell receptor beta chain is drawn from a study of cytomegalovirus exposure and HLA in healthy donors. The V end was cut by 4 bases, the J end by 1 base, with 10 bases between. The CDR3 contains 13 residues. From germline, CDR1 is GTSNPN and CDR2 SVGIG (reference sequence). Points on this clone: The target antigen is unknown.

Whole-study findings and limits: Generally TCR sequences proved uncommon, though certain public TCRs appeared in numerous donors.

This PCR relied on a set of 60 Vbeta primers and 13 Jbeta primers. The method was immunoSEQ multiplex PCR; TCRdb's version includes in-frame clones alone and lacks a portion of them. Among 90,000 to 100,000 clones, around 67% were seen once, and the ten largest hold 1.5% to 2%. Sequenced: PBMCs. This chain joins TRBV30 and TRBJ1-1, with D possibly matching TRBD1 (6 bases). The receptor's source is a male donor in good health and CMV-seronegative. The CDR3 sequence: CAWKNRANTEAFF. As DNA, the CDR3 is TGTGCCTGGAAGAACAGGGCGAACACTGAAGCTTTCTTT. The variable domain in full, completed from reference TRBV30 and TRBJ1-1, reads SQTIHQWPATLVQPVGSPLSLECTVEGTSNPNLYWYRQAAGRGLQLLFYSVGIGQISSEVPQNLSASRPQDRQFILSSKKLLLSDSGFYLCAWKNRANTEAFFGQGTRLTVV.